This T cell receptor (beta chain) emerged from a study of T cells in Graves' hyperthyroidism and ophthalmopathy (dated by TCRdb to between 2018 and 2020). A note on the overall study: Peripheral blood was sampled at the time of initial diagnosis, prior to any treatment. Prospective prediction of ophthalmopathy was tested in an independent validation cohort of fewer than 20 hyperthyroidism patients and some 17 patients who later progressed to ophthalmopathy. The paper describes TCR Vbeta CDR3 sequencing of roughly 130 peripheral blood samples, made up of 43 ophthalmopathy patients, roughly 75 hyperthyroidism patients and 17 progressor patients. In addition, the study compared T-cell repertoires in thyroid tissue and in blood from roughly 6 Graves' hyperthyroidism patients. A discovery cohort of approximately 97 patients, about 44 with Graves' ophthalmopathy and approximately 55 with stable Graves' hyperthyroidism, was used to find distinguishing TCR V-J signatures. Following sampling, methimazole starting at 30 mg daily was given to hyperthyroidism patients, and high-dose intravenous methylprednisolone was given to ophthalmopathy patients. The roughly 91 discovery patients were randomly split 7:3 into training and test sets. General study outcomes and caveats: No statistical method was used to set the sample size in advance, and investigators knew the group allocation. Most expanded thyroid clonotypes (frequency above 0.001) were also found in blood, which suggests that blood repertoires may mirror thyroid immune responses. A model built on a 13 V-J signature distinguished ophthalmopathy from stable hyperthyroidism, reaching about 89% sensitivity and about 81% specificity in cross-validation and 80%/75% in testing. In validation, progression to ophthalmopathy was predicted by the model with roughly 69% sensitivity and 72.22% specificity, a median of about 6.8 months before onset.

The germline V gene (reference sequence) yields GTSNPN for CDR1 and SVGIG for CDR2. V gives up 8 bases and J gives up 7 bases, and the segment between their germline ends measures 18 bases. The CDR3 measures 14 amino acids from cysteine to phenylalanine. CDR3 DNA only is kept here, 42 bases in frame from base 1. Amplification of TCR beta CDR3 regions was carried out from RNA transcripts. A first-round RT-PCR of the TCR CDR3 used the HTBI primer set with the Qiagen OneStep RT-PCR kit. The libraries were constructed in a second round of multiplex PCR and then size-selected and purified. Sequencing of the libraries was done on an Illumina HiSeq2000 using paired-end 100 bp reads. From the authors' description of their analysis: SOAPnuke was used to process the raw data, removing reads that contained adapters or uncalled bases, had a mean Phred below 15, or lacked an exact match to the constant primer or identifier. High-quality paired reads were merged with COPE v1.2.5, and unique nucleotide sequences were defined as clonotypes. MiTCR v1.1 was used to align the clonotypes against IMGT TRBV, TRBD and TRBJ reference segments. Only V-J combinations with frequency above 0.0001, covering about 99% of repertoires, were analysed. The TCS score was defined as the ratio of F50 (clonal expansion) to E x V (chaos), calculated using BLOSUM62-based TCRdist between CDR3 peptides within each V-J. Welch's t-statistics and random forest reduced 500 to 550 V-J features to roughly 13, which were used in a naive Bayes classifier (R e1071). TCRdb applied fastp at Q25 and MiXCR to the public reads, then kept only in-frame beta chains. Records with the same CDR3 protein are collapsed into one entry carrying the most frequent genes and DNA. TCRdb's processing, not the authors' own work, is the source of the V and J calls. This sample gives 450,000 to 650,000 distinct CDR3 sequences in total; 15% to 20% of them show up just once. Together, the top ten hold roughly 18% of the sample.

This clonotype was recorded many times. Its target antigen remains unknown. No base-level quality is on record; no much larger clone is a single base apart. In the ophthalmopathy patients, disease was moderately to severely active, with a Clinical Activity Score of 3 or more, a NOSPECS grade of 4 or more, and a duration of less than 3 months. Any patient with an uncontrolled infection, another autoimmune disease, pregnancy or lactation was excluded. Diagnoses were established on the basis of clinical symptoms, serum thyroxine and TRAb, thyroid ultrasound, and orbital computed tomography. PBMCs were separated from roughly 10 ml of fresh peripheral blood using Ficoll-Paque density gradient centrifugation. Trizol reagent was used to extract total RNA, and RNA quality was then checked on an Agilent 2100 Bioanalyzer.

This TCR came from a woman under 30 with Graves' ophthalmopathy. Sequencing was done on a sample of blood. This sequence uses TRBV30 and TRBJ1-6; the best D guess is TRBD1, with 5 bases matching. Here is the DNA: TGTGCCGGAAGGGAAGCGGGGCGCAATTCACCCCTCCACTTT. Its protein reads: CAGREAGRNSPLHF.